Described below is a single T cell receptor (beta chain) sequence and its context. Germline V lookup: CDR1 SEHNR, CDR2 FQNEAQ (reference sequence). V was pared by 5 bases and J by 2 bases, with 12 bases of the junction left unmatched. There are 17 residues in the CDR3. This specimen comes from a study of T cell changes during pregnancy in multiple sclerosis. Assay used: immunoSEQ multiplex PCR; TCRdb lists only in-frame clones, some missing. The table lists about 70,000 clones, 80% to 95% of them singletons. The sequence was obtained from a female donor with multiple sclerosis, enrolled in a pregnancy study. The chain recombines TRBV7-9 with TRBJ2-3; 8 nucleotides line up with TRBD1. The specimen was peripheral blood, collected in the first trimester of pregnancy. The CDR3 nucleotides read TGTGCCAGCAGCGGACAGGGCCCTTCCAAGATCACAGATACGCAGTATTTT. Translated, it gives CASSGQGPSKITDTQYF.